The clone carrying this TCR beta chain was found a few times. These data are taken from a study of blood T cell repertoires in COVID-19. Assay used: immunoSEQ multiplex PCR; TCRdb lists only in-frame clones, some missing. The sample contains 250,000 to 300,000 clones, 70% to 90% of which appear only once. The germline V gene has CDR1 LGHNA and CDR2 YNFKEQ. The CDR3 loop spans 17 amino acids. Trimming removed 4 bases from V and 4 bases from J, with 22 bases in between. This clonotype was sampled from a woman in her forties or fifties who had recovered from COVID-19. The chain employs TRBV4-2 and TRBJ2-5, with D possibly being TRBD2 (6 bases). Sequenced: PBMCs or T cells enriched from blood (not recorded which). CDR3 nucleotide sequence: TGTGCCAGCAGCCCGTTAAGTGGGGGGTTATTGTTAGAGACCCAGTACTTC. Its protein product is CASSPLSGGLLLETQYF.